This T cell receptor (beta chain) was obtained from a study of blood T cell repertoires in COVID-19. The wider study: Nucleic acid was either cDNA or gDNA, and it came from T cells, B-cell-depleted T cells, or PBMCs.

TCRdb's copy holds only in-frame clones and misses some; the assay was immunoSEQ multiplex PCR. The sample has over 150,000 clones, approximately 80% seen once. With V trimmed by 5 bases and J by 3 bases, 6 bases remained unmatched. CDR3 size: 13 residues. The germline V gene encodes CDR1 SQVTM and CDR2 ANQGSEA. Sequencing was performed on peripheral blood. The TCR was taken from a woman aged 45-60 years with acute or convalescent COVID-19. The chain couples TRBV29-1 to TRBJ2-7, with TRBD1 matching 8 bases. The CDR3 spells CSVSHRGSYEQYF. The CDR3 region has the DNA TGCAGCGTTTCGCACAGGGGGAGCTACGAGCAGTACTTC.